A single sample is the source of the 11 T cell receptor beta chains below, sequenced in a study of Graves' ophthalmopathy and Graves' hyperthyroidism. The study amplified TCR beta CDR3 regions using RNA transcripts. The authors performed first-round RT-PCR with HTBI primers and then a second-round multiplex PCR. TCRdb re-called the multiplex PCR reads through MiXCR, storing one row per CDR3 protein. The profile shows about 500,000 distinct CDR3 sequences, just under 40% of them singletons. Material for sequencing was peripheral blood or thyroid tissue (not recorded which). These receptors were taken from an adult man with Graves' hyperthyroidism.

This clonotype was found a few times. CDR3 DNA sequence: TGTGCCAGCACCGGCAGGGCCTATGGCTACACCTTC. It codes for CASTGRAYGYTF. The V call is TRBV28, the J call TRBJ1-2; possible D gene TRBD1, 5 bases. This CDR3 comprises 12 residues. Trimming left V 7 bases short and J 4 bases short, with 10 bases between. Germline assignment: CDR1 MDHEN and CDR2 SYDVKM.

This clonotype was seen at least ten times. The chain uses TRBV9 and TRBJ1-1; no clear D gene. CDR3 length: 15 residues. Trimming left V 0 bases short and J 6 bases short, with 15 bases between. The germline CDR1 and CDR2 sequences are SGDLS and YYNGEE. CDR3 sequence (DNA): TGTGCCAGCAGCGTAGGAGCGAGTCGAGGATCTGAAGCTTTCTTT. The encoded protein is CASSVGASRGSEAFF.

This clonotype has ten or more counts. The chain employs TRBV2 and TRBJ2-2, with 9 bases aligning to TRBD1. The CDR3 totals 15 residues. Germline CDR1 is SNHLY and CDR2 is FYNNEI. V lost 6 bases and J lost 4; bases outside the gene matches: 6. CDR3 residues: CASRDDRGSTGELFF. The CDR3, as DNA: TGTGCCAGCAGAGATGACAGGGGGAGCACCGGGGAGCTGTTTTTT.

This sequence joins TRBV4-1 and TRBJ2-7, with 8 bases fitting TRBD1. The CDR3 consists of 15 residues. Germline V gives CDR1 MGHRA, CDR2 YSYEKL. After removal of 1 base from V and 2 bases from J, the junction contained 4 bases not matched to a gene. The CDR3 DNA sequence: TGCGCCAGCAGCCAAGGACAGGGGTCACCCTACGAGCAGTACTTC. Translation: CASSQGQGSPYEQYF.

This clonotype was recorded many times. This rearrangement joins TRBV24-1 to TRBJ1-5, with D unclear. Germline V CDR1 and CDR2: KGHDR, SFDVKD. The V and J ends lost 6 bases and 1 base respectively, with 6 bases between them. The CDR3 is 13 amino acids. CDR3 protein: CATSPDSNQPQHF. The DNA for the CDR3 is TGTGCCACCAGTCCCGACAGCAATCAGCCCCAGCATTTT.

With regard to this clonotype: A much more abundant neighbour one base away suggests this may be a read error. The chain joins TRBV7-9 to TRBJ2-5; 8 bases are a match to TRBD1. Germline CDR1 and CDR2: SEHNR and FQNEAQ (reference sequence). The CDR3 is 16 residues long. CDR3: CANSQGQGALRETQYF. CDR3 bases: TGCGCCAACAGCCAGGGGCAGGGGGCGCTGAGAGAGACCCAGTACTTC.

The chain employs TRBV20-1 and TRBJ2-7, with D possibly being TRBD1 (6 bases). TRBJ2-1 explains the end of the DNA better; the J call may be wrong. The CDR3 is 16 residues long. Germline CDR1 reads DFQATT; CDR2 reads SNEGSKA (reference sequence). The CDR3 DNA reads as TGCAGTGCTAGCCCCCTCAGGGGCGAGGGATACAATGAGCAGTTCTTC. It is translated as CSASPLRGEGYNEQFF.

Many counts were recorded for this clonotype. The V call is TRBV6-5, the J call TRBJ1-2; 8 bases align to TRBD1. Germline trimming cut 2 bases from V and 4 bases from J; bases unmatched to any gene: 6. This CDR3 region has 15 residues. The V gene's germline CDR1 is MNHEY and CDR2 SVGAGI. The CDR3 DNA follows: TGTGCCAGCAGTTACGGACAGGGCCTTAGCTATGGCTACACCTTC. It codes for CASSYGQGLSYGYTF.

CDR3 nucleotides: TGTGCCAGCAGAAACCCCGGGACGGATCAGCCCCAGCATTTT. Translating gives CASRNPGTDQPQHF. The rearrangement uses TRBV10-3 and TRBJ1-5; perhaps TRBD1 as D (5 bases). V was pared by 10 bases and J by 5 bases, with 18 bases between. Per germline, CDR1 ENHRY and CDR2 SYGVKD. The CDR3 loop spans 14 amino acids.

With respect to this clonotype: A read error may explain this, as a much larger clone is one base away. The chain combines TRBV29-1 with TRBJ1-2, with 9 bases matching TRBD1. The CDR3 has 12 residues. CDR1 is SQVTM and CDR2 is ANQGSEA in the germline V gene. V was clipped by 6 bases and J by 8 bases; unmatched bases: 7. CDR3 coding DNA: TGCAGCGTCCGGACAGGGGTGGGAGGCTACACCTTC. It is translated as CSVRTGVGGYTF.

The chain is built from TRBV24-1 and TRBJ2-5; 8 nucleotides agree with TRBD1. The CDR3 totals 12 residues. CDR1 and CDR2 (germline): KGHDR, SFDVKD. Unmatched junction bases numbered 6, after V lost 9 bases and J lost 7 bases. The CDR3 loop is CATGTGDGTQYF. The DNA for the CDR3 is TGTGCCACCGGGACAGGAGACGGGACCCAGTACTTC.